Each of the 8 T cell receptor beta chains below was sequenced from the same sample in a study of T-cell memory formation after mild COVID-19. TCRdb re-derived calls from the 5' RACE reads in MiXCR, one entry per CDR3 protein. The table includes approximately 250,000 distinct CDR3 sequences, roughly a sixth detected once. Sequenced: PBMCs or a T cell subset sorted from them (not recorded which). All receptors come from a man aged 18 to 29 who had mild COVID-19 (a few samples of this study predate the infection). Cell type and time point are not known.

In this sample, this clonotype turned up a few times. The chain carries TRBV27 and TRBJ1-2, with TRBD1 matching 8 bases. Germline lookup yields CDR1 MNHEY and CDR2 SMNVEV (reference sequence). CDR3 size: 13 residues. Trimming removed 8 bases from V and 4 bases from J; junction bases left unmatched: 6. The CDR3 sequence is CASGPGGFYGYTF. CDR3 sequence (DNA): TGTGCCAGCGGACCAGGGGGCTTCTATGGCTACACCTTC.

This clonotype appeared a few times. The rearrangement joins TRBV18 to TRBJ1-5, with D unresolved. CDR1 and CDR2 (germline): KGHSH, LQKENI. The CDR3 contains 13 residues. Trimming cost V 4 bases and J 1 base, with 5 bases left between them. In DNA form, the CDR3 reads TGTGCCAGCTCACTGGTCAGCAATCAGCCCCAGCATTTT. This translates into CASSLVSNQPQHF.

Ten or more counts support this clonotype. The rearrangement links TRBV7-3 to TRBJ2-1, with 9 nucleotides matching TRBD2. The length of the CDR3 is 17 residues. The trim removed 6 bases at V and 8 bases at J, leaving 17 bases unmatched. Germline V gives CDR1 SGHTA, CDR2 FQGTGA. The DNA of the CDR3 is TGTGCCAGCAGTCAGTATAATATAGCGGGGGATCTCGATGAGCAGTTCTTC. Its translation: CASSQYNIAGDLDEQFF.

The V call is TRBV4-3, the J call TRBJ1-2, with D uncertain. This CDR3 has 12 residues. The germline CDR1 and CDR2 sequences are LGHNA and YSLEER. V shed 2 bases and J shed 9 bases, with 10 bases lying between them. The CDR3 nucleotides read TGCGCCAGCAGCCAACCCCCGGGTAGCTACACCTTC. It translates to CASSQPPGSYTF.

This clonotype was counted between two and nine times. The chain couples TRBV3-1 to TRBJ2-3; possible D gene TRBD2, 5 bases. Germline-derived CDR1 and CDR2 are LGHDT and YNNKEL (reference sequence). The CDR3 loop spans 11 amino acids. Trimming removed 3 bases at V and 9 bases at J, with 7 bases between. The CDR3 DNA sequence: TGTGCCAGCAGCCACCGGGGAACGCAGTATTTT. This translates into CASSHRGTQYF.

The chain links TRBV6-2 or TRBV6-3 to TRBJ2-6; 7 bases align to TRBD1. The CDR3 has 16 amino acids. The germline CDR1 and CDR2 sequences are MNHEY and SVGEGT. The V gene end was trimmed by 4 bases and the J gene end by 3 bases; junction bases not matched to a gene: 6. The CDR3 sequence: CASSLKGAYGANVLTF. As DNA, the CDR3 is TGTGCCAGCAGTTTGAAGGGGGCGTATGGGGCCAACGTCCTGACTTTC.

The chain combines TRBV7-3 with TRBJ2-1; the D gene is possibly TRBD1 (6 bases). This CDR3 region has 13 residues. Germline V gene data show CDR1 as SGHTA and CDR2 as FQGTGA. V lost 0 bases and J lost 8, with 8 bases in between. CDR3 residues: CASSLTPGDEQFF. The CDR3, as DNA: TGTGCCAGCAGCTTAACGCCAGGGGATGAGCAGTTCTTC. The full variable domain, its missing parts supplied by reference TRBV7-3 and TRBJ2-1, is GAGVSQTPSNKVTEKGKYVELRCDPISGHTALYWYRQSLGQGPEFLIYFQGTGAADDSGLPNDRFFAVRPEGSVSTLKIQRTERGDSAVYLCASSLTPGDEQFFGPGTRLTVL.

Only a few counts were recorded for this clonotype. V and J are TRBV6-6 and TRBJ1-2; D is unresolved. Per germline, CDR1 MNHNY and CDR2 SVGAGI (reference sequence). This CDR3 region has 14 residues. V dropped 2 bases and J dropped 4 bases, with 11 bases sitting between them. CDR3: CASSYDRQSYGYTF. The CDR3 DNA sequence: TGTGCCAGCAGTTACGATCGTCAGAGCTATGGCTACACCTTC.